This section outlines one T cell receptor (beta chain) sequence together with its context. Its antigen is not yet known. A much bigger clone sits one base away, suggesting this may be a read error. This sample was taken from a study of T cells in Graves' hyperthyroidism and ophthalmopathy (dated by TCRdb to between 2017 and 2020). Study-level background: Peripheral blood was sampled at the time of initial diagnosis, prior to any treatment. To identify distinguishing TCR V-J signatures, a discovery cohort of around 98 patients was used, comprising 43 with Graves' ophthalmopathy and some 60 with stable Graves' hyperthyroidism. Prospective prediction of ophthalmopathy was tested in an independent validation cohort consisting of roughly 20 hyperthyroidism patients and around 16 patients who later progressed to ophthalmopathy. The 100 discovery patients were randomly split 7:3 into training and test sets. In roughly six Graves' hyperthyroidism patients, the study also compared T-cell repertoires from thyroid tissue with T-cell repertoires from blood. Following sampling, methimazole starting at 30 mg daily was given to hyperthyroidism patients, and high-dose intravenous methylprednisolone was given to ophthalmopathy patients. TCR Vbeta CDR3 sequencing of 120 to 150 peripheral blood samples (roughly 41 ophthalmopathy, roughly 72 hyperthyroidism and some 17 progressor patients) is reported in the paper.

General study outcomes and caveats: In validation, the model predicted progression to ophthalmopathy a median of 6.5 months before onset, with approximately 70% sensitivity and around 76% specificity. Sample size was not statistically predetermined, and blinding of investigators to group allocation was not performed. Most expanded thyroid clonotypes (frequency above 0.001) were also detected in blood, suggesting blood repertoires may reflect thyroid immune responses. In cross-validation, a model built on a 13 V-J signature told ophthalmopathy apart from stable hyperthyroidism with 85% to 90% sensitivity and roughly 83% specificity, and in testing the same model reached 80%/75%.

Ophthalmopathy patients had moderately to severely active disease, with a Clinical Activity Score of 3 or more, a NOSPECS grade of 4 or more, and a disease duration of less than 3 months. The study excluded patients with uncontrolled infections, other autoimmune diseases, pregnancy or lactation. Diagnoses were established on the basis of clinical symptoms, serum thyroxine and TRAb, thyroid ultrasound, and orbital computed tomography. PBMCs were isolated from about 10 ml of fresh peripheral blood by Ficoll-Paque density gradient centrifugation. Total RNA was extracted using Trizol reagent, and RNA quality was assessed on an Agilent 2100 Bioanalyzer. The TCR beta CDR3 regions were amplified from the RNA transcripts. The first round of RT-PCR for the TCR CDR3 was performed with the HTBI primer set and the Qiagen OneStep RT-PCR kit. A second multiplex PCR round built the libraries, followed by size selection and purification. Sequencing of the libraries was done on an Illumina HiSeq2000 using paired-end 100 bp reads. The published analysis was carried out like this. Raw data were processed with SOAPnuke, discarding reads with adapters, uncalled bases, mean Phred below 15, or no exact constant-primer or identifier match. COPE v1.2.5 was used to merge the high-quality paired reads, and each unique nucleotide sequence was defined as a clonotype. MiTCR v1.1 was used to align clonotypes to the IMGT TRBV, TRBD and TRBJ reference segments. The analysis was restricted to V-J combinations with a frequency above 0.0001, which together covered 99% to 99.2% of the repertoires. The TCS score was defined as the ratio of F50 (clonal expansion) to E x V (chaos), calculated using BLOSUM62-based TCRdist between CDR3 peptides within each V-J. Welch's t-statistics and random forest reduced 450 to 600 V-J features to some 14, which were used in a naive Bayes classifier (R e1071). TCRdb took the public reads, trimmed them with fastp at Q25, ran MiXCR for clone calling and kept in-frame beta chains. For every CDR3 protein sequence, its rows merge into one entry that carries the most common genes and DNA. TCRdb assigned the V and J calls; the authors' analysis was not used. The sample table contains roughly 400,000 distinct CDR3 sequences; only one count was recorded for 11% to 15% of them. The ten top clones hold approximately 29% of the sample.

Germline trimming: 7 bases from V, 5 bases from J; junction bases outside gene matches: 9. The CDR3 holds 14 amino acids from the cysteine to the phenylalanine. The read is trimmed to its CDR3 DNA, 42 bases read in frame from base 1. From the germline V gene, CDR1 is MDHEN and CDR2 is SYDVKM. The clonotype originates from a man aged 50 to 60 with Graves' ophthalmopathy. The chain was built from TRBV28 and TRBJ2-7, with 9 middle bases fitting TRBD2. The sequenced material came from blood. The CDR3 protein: CASTLGGRAHEQYF. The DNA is TGTGCCAGCACCCTGGGCGGGAGGGCCCACGAGCAGTACTTC.